The 25 T cell receptor beta chains in this list originate from one sample, sequenced in a study of T cell repertoires in cytomegalovirus infection. TCRdb independently ran MiXCR on the reads; one entry per CDR3 protein. The sample carries 450,000 to 650,000 distinct CDR3 sequences, 40% recorded once. No antigen has been identified for these receptors. The specimen comprised cultured PBMCs, sampled from culture after CMV antigen stimulation. The receptors here all came from a human donor in good health (CMV status not recorded). Some clones in this sample may be carry-over from other donors' samples.

This clonotype was recorded a few times. The CDR3 spells CASSWVAGAYEQYF. CDR3 nucleotide sequence: TGTGCCAGCAGTTGGGTCGCGGGCGCCTACGAGCAGTACTTC. The rearrangement uses TRBV12-3 or TRBV12-4 and TRBJ2-7, with a weak D call TRBD2 (5 bases). There are 14 residues in the CDR3. The ends were cut back, 4 bases at V and 2 bases at J, with 12 bases in the middle.

This clonotype was detected a few times. This chain joins TRBV2 and TRBJ2-3; tentative D call: TRBD1 (6 bases). Germline V gene data show CDR1 as SNHLY and CDR2 as FYNNEI. The length of the CDR3 is 15 residues. The V end lost 3 bases, the J end lost 2 bases, and 12 bases lay between the germline ends. CDR3 protein: CASSDRDRSTDTQYF. DNA for the CDR3: TGTGCCAGCAGTGACCGAGACAGGTCCACAGATACGCAGTATTTT.

The sample holds a few counts of this clonotype. This chain uses TRBV7-2 with TRBJ1-6, with D uncertain. The CDR3 runs 14 residues. Deletions cut 4 bases from V and 13 bases from J, with 17 bases between. CDR1 is SGHTA, CDR2 FQGNSA, per germline. In nucleotides, the CDR3 is TGTGCCAGCAGCTGGGCTCCTCGGTCCGATCCCCTCCACTTT. Residues: CASSWAPRSDPLHF. The full variable domain, completed using reference TRBV7-2 and TRBJ1-6, is GAGVSQSPSNKVTEKGKDVELRCDPISGHTALYWYRQSLGQGLEFLIYFQGNSAPDKSGLPSDRFSAERTGGSVSTLTIQRTQQEDSAVYLCASSWAPRSDPLHFGNGTRLTVT.

This clonotype was detected many times. The chain joins TRBV7-2 to TRBJ1-2; D is unclear. CDR3 size: 12 residues. In germline, CDR1 is SGHTA, CDR2 FQGNSA. V lost 1 base and J 8 bases, leaving 8 bases between the germline ends. The chain's CDR3 is CASSLGVGGYTF. CDR3 DNA: TGTGCCAGCAGCTTAGGGGTGGGGGGCTACACCTTC.

This clonotype showed up many times. This chain uses TRBV7-2 with TRBJ2-7; D unresolved. V lost 5 bases, J lost 5 bases, and 16 bases lay in between. Looked up from germline, CDR1 is SGHTA and CDR2 is FQGNSA. This CDR3 is built from 14 residues. The CDR3 loop reads CASSPKRSLHEQYF. CDR3 nucleotides: TGTGCCAGCAGCCCGAAAAGAAGTCTCCACGAGCAGTACTTC.

The chain uses TRBV6-6 and TRBJ2-5; TRBD1 agrees at 7 bases. Losses at the gene ends were 6 bases for V and 0 bases for J; bases not matched to a gene: 13. The CDR3 length is 17 residues. Germline V gene lookup returns CDR1 MNHNY and CDR2 SVGAGI (reference sequence). CDR3 sequence (DNA): TGTGCCAGCAGCCACCCCTACTCCGGGACAGACCAAGAGACCCAGTACTTC. Protein: CASSHPYSGTDQETQYF.

This chain uses TRBV5-1 with TRBJ1-4, with D unclear. The V end lost 0 bases, the J end lost 6 bases, and 15 bases lay between the germline ends. CDR1 is SGHRS, CDR2 YFSETQ, per germline. The CDR3 totals 16 residues. The CDR3 sequence: CASSLDPHKSDEKLFF. In DNA form, the CDR3 reads TGCGCCAGCAGCTTGGACCCCCATAAATCTGATGAAAAACTGTTTTTT.

The sample holds a few counts of this clonotype. This sequence joins TRBV27 and TRBJ2-7; maybe TRBD2 (7 bases). The CDR3 covers 17 residues. Germline-derived CDR1 and CDR2 are MNHEY and SMNVEV (reference sequence). Trimming shortened V by 6 bases and J by 0 bases, and 21 bases separated the two germline ends. The CDR3 DNA sequence: TGTGCCAGCAGAACGGTACGGGGGGCGAGGAGCTCCTACGAGCAGTACTTC. Translation: CASRTVRGARSSYEQYF.

This clonotype was observed at least ten times. The V call is TRBV7-2, the J call TRBJ1-6; no definite D call. Germline lookup yields CDR1 SGHTA and CDR2 FQGNSA. Trimming pared 5 bases from V and 7 bases from J, leaving 15 bases between. This CDR3 contains 15 residues. The DNA of the CDR3 is TGTGCCAGCAGCACGGACCGGGAAGACAATTCACCCCTCCACTTT. Amino acids: CASSTDREDNSPLHF.

There are a few counts of this clonotype. This chain uses TRBV6-6 with TRBJ1-3; D possibly corresponds to TRBD1 (5 bases). Trimming removed 0 bases from V and 0 bases from J, with 15 bases in between. The germline CDR1 and CDR2 sequences are MNHNY and SVGAGI (reference sequence). The CDR3 is 18 residues long. This CDR3 reads CASSYSYGGPHSGNTIYF. CDR3 sequence (DNA): TGTGCCAGCAGTTACTCGTATGGGGGACCACACTCTGGAAACACCATATATTTT.

This clonotype was detected only a few times. The V and J genes are TRBV15 and TRBJ2-5; D is unclear. Germline V gene sequence: CDR1 LNHNV, CDR2 YYDKDF (reference sequence). This CDR3 is 14 amino acids long. The ends were cut back, 5 bases at V and 2 bases at J, with 12 bases in the middle. The CDR3 DNA reads as TGTGCCACCAGCGGAACAGCTACACAAGAGACCCAGTACTTC. Translation: CATSGTATQETQYF.

The V call is TRBV7-2, the J call TRBJ2-7; D possibly corresponds to TRBD2 (5 bases). Germline CDR1 SGHTA, CDR2 FQGNSA. The V gene lost 5 bases and the J gene lost 2 bases, with 13 bases spanning the gap. The CDR3 runs to 14 residues. The CDR3 is CASSLTEEAYEQYF. Here the CDR3 DNA reads TGTGCCAGCAGCCTGACCGAGGAGGCCTACGAGCAGTACTTC.

The table lists this clonotype with a count of one. V is TRBV11-3 and J is TRBJ2-3; possible D gene TRBD2, 5 bases. The CDR3 consists of 15 residues. Trimming took off 5 bases at V and 6 bases at J, with 18 bases between the two ends. Per the germline V gene, CDR1 is SGHNT and CDR2 is YENEEA. In nucleotides, the CDR3 is TGTGCCAGCAGCGCCTCCGTGGGCCCGGGGGATACGCAGTATTTT. The encoded protein is CASSASVGPGDTQYF.

This clonotype has a handful of counts. The V call is TRBV12-3 or TRBV12-4, the J call TRBJ2-2; D ambiguous. This CDR3 spans 16 amino acids. Trimming stripped 2 bases from V and 0 bases from J, with 10 bases between. CDR3 sequence reads: CASSLFRPANTGELFF. The CDR3 DNA reads as TGTGCCAGCAGTTTATTCCGGCCCGCGAACACCGGGGAGCTGTTTTTT.

The sample holds a few counts of this clonotype. J is TRBJ2-1 and V is TRBV7-8; TRBD2 aligns across 9 bases. The CDR3 has 18 amino acids. The trim removed 1 base at V and 2 bases at J, leaving 9 bases unmatched. From germline, CDR1 is SGHVS and CDR2 FQNEAQ. The CDR3 nucleotides are TGTGCCAGCAGCTTAGGGCCTAGCGGGGCGTCCACCTACAATGAGCAGTTCTTC. Encoded protein: CASSLGPSGASTYNEQFF. The full variable domain, its missing parts supplied by reference TRBV7-8 and TRBJ2-1, is GAGVSQSPRYKVAKRGQDVALRCDPISGHVSLFWYQQALGQGPEFLTYFQNEAQLDKSGLPSDRFFAERPEGSVSTLKIQRTQQEDSAVYLCASSLGPSGASTYNEQFFGPGTRLTVL.

V gene TRBV2 combines with J gene TRBJ2-5; D may be TRBD1 or TRBD2 (5 bases each). The V and J ends lost 6 bases and 5 bases respectively, with 19 bases between them. The germline CDR1 and CDR2 sequences are SNHLY and FYNNEI. The CDR3 is made up of 15 amino acids. CDR3 sequence (DNA): TGTGCCAGCAGGACCACAGGAGGTTCGGGGGAGACCCAGTACTTC. Protein product: CASRTTGGSGETQYF.

In this sample, this clonotype turned up a few times. The gene calls are TRBV4-1 and TRBJ1-1; unclear D gene. The CDR3 consists of 14 residues. The germline CDR1 and CDR2 sequences are MGHRA and YSYEKL. Trimming stripped 0 bases from V and 1 base from J, with 6 bases between. This chain's CDR3 is CASSQEPANTEAFF. CDR3 sequence (DNA): TGCGCCAGCAGCCAAGAACCGGCGAACACTGAAGCTTTCTTT.

The chain is built from TRBV6-5 and TRBJ2-7; 7 nucleotides line up with TRBD1. J was trimmed by 6 bases and V by 5 bases; bases with no gene match: 10. Looked up from germline, CDR1 is MNHEY and CDR2 is SVGAGI. The length of the CDR3 is 14 residues. The CDR3 region is CASSVRQGPFEQYF. Written as DNA, the CDR3 is TGTGCCAGCAGTGTGCGACAGGGTCCTTTCGAGCAGTACTTC.

The CDR3 protein is CASSLGGRGGYNEQFF. The CDR3 nucleotides are TGTGCCAGCAGCTTAGGGGGGCGGGGGGGCTACAATGAGCAGTTCTTC. The rearrangement links TRBV11-3 to TRBJ2-1, with TRBD2 matching 9 bases. Per the germline V gene, CDR1 is SGHNT and CDR2 is YENEEA. CDR3 length: 16 amino acids. V lost 1 base and J lost 3; bases outside the gene matches: 4.

This clonotype was observed a few times. V gene TRBV12-3 or TRBV12-4 combines with J gene TRBJ1-1, with D perhaps TRBD1 (5 bases). CDR3 size: 14 residues. Between the trimmed V and J ends, which lost 4 bases and 4 bases, there was a span of 13 bases. CDR3 sequence: CASSSLIQGTEAFF. CDR3 bases: TGTGCCAGCAGTTCCCTTATCCAGGGCACTGAAGCTTTCTTT.

The chain employs TRBV15 and TRBJ2-1; 7 positions match TRBD2. Trimming took 5 bases from V and 4 from J; bases not matched to a gene: 8. The CDR3 contains 15 residues. In germline, CDR1 is LNHNV, CDR2 YYDKDF (reference sequence). The CDR3 region is CATSGLAGLYNEQFF. The CDR3 DNA sequence: TGTGCCACCAGCGGATTAGCGGGCCTATACAATGAGCAGTTCTTC.

This clonotype has just a few counts. The chain recombines TRBV7-4 with TRBJ1-6, with a tentative D call TRBD1 (6 bases). Trimming cost V 3 bases and J 6 bases, with 12 bases left between them. This CDR3 spans 15 amino acids. Germline loops: CDR1 SGHVT, CDR2 SQSDAQ. The CDR3 nucleotides read TGTGCCAGCAGCTTGGACAGCGGGATTAATTCACCCCTCCACTTT. Translation: CASSLDSGINSPLHF.

A few counts support this clonotype. The CDR3 protein is CASSGLAGLNEQFF. The CDR3 region has the DNA TGTGCCAGCAGTGGACTAGCGGGCCTCAATGAGCAGTTCTTC. J is TRBJ2-1 and V is TRBV6-8; 11 nucleotides line up with TRBD2. Germline CDR1 MNHGY, CDR2 SAAAGT. The CDR3 has 14 residues. The junction had 3 bases not matched to a gene; V was cut back by 5 bases and J by 6 bases.

This sequence joins TRBV10-3 and TRBJ2-1, with TRBD2 identical over 13 bases. The CDR3 is 18 residues long. CDR1 is ENHRY and CDR2 is SYGVKD in the germline V gene. V was pared by 10 bases and J by 1 base, with 13 bases of the junction left unmatched. CDR3 in DNA: TGTGCCACCCAACTCCAAACTAGCGGGAGGGGGTCCTACAATGAGCAGTTCTTC. Amino acid sequence: CATQLQTSGRGSYNEQFF.

This clonotype was observed once. This chain connects TRBV5-6 to TRBJ1-6; D not resolved. Germline V gene lookup returns CDR1 SGHDT and CDR2 YYEEEE. The V and J ends lost 4 bases and 4 bases respectively, with 9 bases between them. The CDR3 spans 14 residues. The CDR3 region is CASSPRGYNSPLHF. The DNA for the CDR3 is TGTGCCAGCAGCCCGCGGGGTTATAATTCACCCCTCCACTTT.